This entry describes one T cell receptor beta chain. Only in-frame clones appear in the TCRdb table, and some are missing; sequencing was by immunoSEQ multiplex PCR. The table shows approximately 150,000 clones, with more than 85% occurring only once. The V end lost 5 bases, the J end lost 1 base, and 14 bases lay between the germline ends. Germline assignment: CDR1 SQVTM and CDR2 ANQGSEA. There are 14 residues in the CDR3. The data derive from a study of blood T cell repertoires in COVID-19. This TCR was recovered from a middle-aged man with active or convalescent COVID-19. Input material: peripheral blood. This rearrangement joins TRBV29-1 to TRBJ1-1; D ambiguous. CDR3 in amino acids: CSVRRQAGNTEAFF. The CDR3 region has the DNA TGCAGCGTTAGGCGTCAGGCGGGGAACACTGAAGCTTTCTTT.